Sequencing of this T cell receptor (beta chain) was carried out in a study of shared clonotypes between healthy human individuals. Overall study findings and caveats: The represented genetic and exposure-history diversity was limited by the small number of donors. Investigators expected sequencing depth to affect clonotype sharing among donors. Rarefaction revealed incomplete sorted-subset sequencing despite large depth.

CD45RO-negative CD8 cells positively selected for CCR7 made up the naive population, which excluded terminally differentiated effector memory CD45RA+ cells. The length of the CDR3 is 17 residues. V lost 5 bases to trimming and J lost 1 base; unmatched junction nucleotides: 11. In germline, CDR1 is SGHTA, CDR2 FQGNSA. Samples underwent the assay at deep level. This table comes from immunoSEQ multiplex PCR, and its TCRdb copy is limited to in-frame clones, with some not included. The profile covers millions of clones, with roughly 91% appearing a single time and more than 1.5% taken by the ten largest. In regard to this clone: Its antigen is still unknown.

Sequenced input: naive CD8+ T cells from PBMCs. This TCR was sampled from a man younger than 30 in good health. Some clones in this sample may be carry-over from other donors' samples. This chain uses TRBV7-2 with TRBJ2-1; TRBD2 aligns across 7 bases. CDR3 sequence: CASSPLVRGGSYNEQFF. The CDR3 DNA reads as TGTGCCAGCAGCCCCCTCGTGAGGGGAGGGTCCTACAATGAGCAGTTCTTC.